What follows are 28 T cell receptor beta chains derived from one specimen sequenced in a study of cytomegalovirus exposure and HLA in healthy donors. Vbeta (60) and Jbeta (13) primers were used in the PCR. Generated by immunoSEQ multiplex PCR, the TCRdb table keeps only in-frame clones and is missing some. Its table records 45,000 to 65,000 clones. Sequenced input: PBMCs. These receptors were collected from a man between 18 and 35 years old in good health and CMV-seropositive.

The chain has TRBV19 and TRBJ2-1, with 11 nucleotides matching TRBD2. The germline gives CDR1 LNHDA, CDR2 SQIVND (reference sequence). V was clipped by 3 bases and J by 8 bases; unmatched bases: 9. This CDR3 has 16 amino acids. The CDR3 nucleotides are TGTGCCAGTAGTATTCGGGGTAGCGGGAGGGGGGATGAGCAGTTCTTC. This encodes CASSIRGSGRGDEQFF.

The chain has TRBV9 and TRBJ1-1; no definite D call. Germline V lookup: CDR1 SGDLS, CDR2 YYNGEE. The CDR3 has 14 residues. V gave up 0 bases and J gave up 2 bases, with 8 bases separating them. This CDR3 reads CASSVALSNTEAFF. DNA of the CDR3: TGTGCCAGCAGCGTAGCTCTAAGTAACACTGAAGCTTTCTTT.

The V call is TRBV7-8, the J call TRBJ1-2, with TRBD1 as a possible D gene (5 bases). Looked up from germline, CDR1 is SGHVS and CDR2 is FQNEAQ. The CDR3 sequence is 16 residues long. V lost 1 base and J lost 4, with 16 bases in between. CDR3 nucleotides: TGTGCCAGCAGCTTAGAAGTAGGACACGTTAGCTATGGCTACACCTTC. It is translated as CASSLEVGHVSYGYTF.

The V gene is TRBV12-1, the J gene TRBJ1-5. TRBV12-1 is a documented pseudogene. The CDR3 totals 15 residues. The CDR3, as DNA: TGTGCCAGCAGCGCCGGACTGATTAGCAATCAGCCCCAGCATTTT. Translated, it gives CASSAGLISNQPQHF.

The V call is TRBV7-9, the J call TRBJ2-5; tentative D call: TRBD1 (5 bases). Germline V gene data show CDR1 as SEHNR and CDR2 as FQNEAQ (reference sequence). This CDR3 is built from 15 residues. The germline V and J ends were trimmed by 5 bases and 1 base, with 14 bases remaining between them. The DNA for the CDR3 is TGTGCCAGCAGCCCCGCCCTGACAGCCCAAGAGACCCAGTACTTC. The encoded protein is CASSPALTAQETQYF.

The genes are TRBV29-1 and TRBJ2-3; D is unclear. The CDR3 covers 13 residues. V was shortened by 2 bases and J by 5 bases, with 11 bases between the two germline ends. In germline, CDR1 is SQVTM, CDR2 ANQGSEA. The CDR3 reads CSVEPPLVDTQYF. CDR3 bases: TGCAGCGTTGAACCACCGTTAGTAGATACGCAGTATTTT.

The J gene is TRBJ2-7, the V gene TRBV9; D perhaps matches TRBD1 (5 bases). V was cut by 3 bases and J by 2 bases, with 18 bases left in between. CDR1 is SGDLS and CDR2 is YYNGEE in the germline V gene. The CDR3 length is 16 residues. The chain's CDR3 is CASSARPGLMTYEQYF. Here the CDR3 DNA reads TGTGCCAGCAGCGCCCGACCAGGGTTGATGACCTACGAGCAGTACTTC.

The chain employs TRBV5-4 and TRBJ2-2; 9 bases map to TRBD1. The J segment lost 4 bases and the V segment lost 5 bases, leaving 9 bases of the junction unmatched. This CDR3 comprises 16 residues. Germline CDR1 SGHNT, CDR2 YYREEE (reference sequence). The CDR3 loop is CASRHGQGSSTGELFF. As DNA, the CDR3 is TGTGCCAGCAGACATGGACAGGGGAGTTCCACCGGGGAGCTGTTTTTT.

The CDR3 loop is CASSRSGRGETQYF. The CDR3 nucleotides read TGTGCCAGCAGCAGAAGCGGGAGAGGGGAGACCCAGTACTTC. The chain couples TRBV5-4 to TRBJ2-5; 8 bases match TRBD2. The CDR3 totals 14 residues. Germline assignment: CDR1 SGHNT and CDR2 YYREEE (reference sequence). V shed 4 bases, J shed 5 bases, and the junction held 7 bases outside the gene matches.

The V gene is TRBV7-8, the J gene TRBJ2-1, with D possibly TRBD2 on 5 matching bases. Trimming cost V 1 base and J 0 bases, with 10 bases left between them. Germline V lookup: CDR1 SGHVS, CDR2 FQNEAQ. The CDR3 has 16 amino acids. CDR3 protein: CASSLGYGISYNEQFF. Here the CDR3 DNA reads TGTGCCAGCAGCTTAGGTTACGGGATCTCCTACAATGAGCAGTTCTTC.

This chain joins TRBV2 and TRBJ2-7; TRBD2 might be the D (6 bases). The germline V and J ends were trimmed by 6 bases and 4 bases, with 19 bases remaining between them. The CDR3 contains 15 residues. Germline lookup yields CDR1 SNHLY and CDR2 FYNNEI. Here the CDR3 reads CASSLGGERRYEQYF. The DNA for the CDR3 is TGTGCCAGCAGCCTAGGAGGGGAGCGGCGGTACGAGCAGTACTTC.

The chain links TRBV7-9 to TRBJ2-7, with D possibly matching TRBD2 (5 bases). Gene TRBJ2-1 matches the end of the DNA better, so the J call may be wrong. The germline V gene encodes CDR1 SEHNR and CDR2 FQNEAQ (reference sequence). This CDR3 has 14 amino acids. DNA for the CDR3: TGTGCCAGCAGCTTAGTGGTCGGGAAGAATGAGCAGTTCTTC. Amino acid sequence: CASSLVVGKNEQFF.

The gene calls are TRBV27 and TRBJ2-1; 14 bases map to TRBD2. Germline values: CDR1 MNHEY, CDR2 SMNVEV (reference sequence). Unmatched junction bases numbered 13, after V lost 6 bases and J lost 6 bases. The CDR3 is 18 residues long. The CDR3 sequence is CASSPGLAGVYDLNEQFF. DNA of the CDR3: TGTGCCAGCAGCCCGGGACTAGCGGGAGTCTATGATCTCAATGAGCAGTTCTTC.

The CDR3 sequence is CASSSHSGTFSRRETQYF. The CDR3 DNA reads TGTGCCAGCAGCTCCCATAGCGGGACATTCTCCCGGAGAGAGACCCAGTACTTC. V gene TRBV7-9 combines with J gene TRBJ2-5; 8 bases fit TRBD2. From germline, CDR1 is SEHNR and CDR2 FQNEAQ (reference sequence). V shed 4 bases and J 4 bases; nucleotides not matched to a gene: 17. The CDR3 is 18 residues long. Full variable domain (outside the CDR3, taken from reference TRBV7-9 and TRBJ2-5): DTGVSQNPRHKITKRGQNVTFRCDPISEHNRLYWYRQTLGQGPEFLTYFQNEAQLEKSRLLSDRFSAERPKGSFSTLEIQRTEQGDSAMYLCASSSHSGTFSRRETQYFGPGTRLLVL.

The chain joins TRBV6-6 to TRBJ2-3; perhaps TRBD2 as D (7 bases). Germline V gene sequence: CDR1 MNHNY, CDR2 SVGAGI (reference sequence). V was clipped by 0 bases and J by 1 base, with 8 bases between them. The CDR3 loop spans 15 amino acids. CDR3 nucleotide sequence: TGTGCCAGCAGTTACTCAGGGGGGGGCACAGATACGCAGTATTTT. Residues: CASSYSGGGTDTQYF.

This chain uses TRBV28 with TRBJ1-4; TRBD1 agrees at 10 bases. This CDR3 region has 13 residues. Germline V gene lookup returns CDR1 MDHEN and CDR2 SYDVKM. Germline trimming cut 10 bases from V and 10 bases from J; bases unmatched to any gene: 9. The CDR3 loop reads CATRGQGQGKLFF. The DNA of the CDR3 is TGTGCCACCCGGGGACAGGGGCAGGGAAAACTGTTTTTT.

The rearrangement joins TRBV23-1 to TRBJ1-5, with 7 nucleotides matching TRBD1. TRBV23-1 is assigned to the ORF class and has an uncertain function. This CDR3 spans 17 amino acids. V shed 0 bases and J 4 bases; nucleotides not matched to a gene: 9. CDR3 in DNA: TGCGCCAGCAGTCAATCGAATCAGGGGGGTCGGAATCAGCCCCAGCATTTT. It translates to CASSQSNQGGRNQPQHF.

The chain combines TRBV19 with TRBJ2-7; 9 bases are shared with TRBD2. The CDR3 runs to 12 residues. Germline values: CDR1 LNHDA, CDR2 SQIVND (reference sequence). Germline trimming cut 4 bases from V and 7 bases from J; bases unmatched to any gene: 2. The CDR3 DNA follows: TGTGCCAGTAGTACTAGCGGGAAGGAGCAGTACTTC. Protein product: CASSTSGKEQYF. The full variable domain, in which reference TRBV19 and TRBJ2-7 provide the parts outside the CDR3, is DGGITQSPKYLFRKEGQNVTLSCEQNLNHDAMYWYRQDPGQGLRLIYYSQIVNDFQKGDIAEGYSVSREKKESFPLTVTSAQKNPTAFYLCASSTSGKEQYFGPGTRLTVT.

The chain is built from TRBV6-1 and TRBJ2-7; 9 nucleotides match TRBD1. Looked up from germline, CDR1 is MNHNS and CDR2 is SASEGT. With 0 bases clipped from V and 5 bases from J, the junction kept 17 bases outside the gene matches. The CDR3 totals 19 residues. The CDR3 DNA follows: TGTGCCAGCAGTGAAGCGGCCTCATATACTGGACAGGGGTACCACGAGCAGTACTTC. It is translated as CASSEAASYTGQGYHEQYF.

The V call is TRBV5-6, the J call TRBJ2-7, with D possibly matching TRBD2 (5 bases). Germline V CDR1 and CDR2: SGHDT, YYEEEE. CDR3 length: 13 amino acids. V lost 7 bases and J lost 1, with 12 bases in between. In nucleotides, the CDR3 is TGTGCCAGCCCGTCCGGGAATTCCTACGAGCAGTACTTC. Its protein is CASPSGNSYEQYF.

The J gene is TRBJ1-2, the V gene TRBV5-8, with 8 bases identical to TRBD1. There are 15 residues in the CDR3. V shed 4 bases, J shed 4 bases, and the junction held 9 bases outside the gene matches. Germline V gene sequence: CDR1 SGHTS, CDR2 YDEGEE. CDR3 loop: CASSVPGGASYGYTF. The CDR3, as DNA: TGTGCCAGCAGCGTCCCAGGGGGCGCGAGCTATGGCTACACCTTC.

CDR3 residues: CASSQGIAGPYNEQFF. CDR3 sequence (DNA): TGTGCCAGCAGCCAAGGAATAGCGGGCCCATACAATGAGCAGTTCTTC. The rearrangement joins TRBV4-2 to TRBJ2-1; 7 bases fit TRBD2. The V and J ends lost 1 base and 4 bases, in that order; junction bases with no gene match: 7. The CDR3 sequence is 16 residues long. The V gene's germline CDR1 is LGHNA and CDR2 YNFKEQ.

CDR3 sequence: CASSLEGTSGTYNEQFF. Here the CDR3 DNA reads TGTGCCAGCAGCTTAGAAGGGACTAGCGGGACCTACAATGAGCAGTTCTTC. V gene TRBV11-2 combines with J gene TRBJ2-1; 13 nucleotides line up with TRBD2. V lost 0 bases, J lost 2 bases, and 1 base stayed unmatched. Per germline, CDR1 SGHAT and CDR2 FQNNGV. The CDR3 has 17 residues.

This rearrangement joins TRBV15 to TRBJ2-3, with a tentative D call TRBD2 (6 bases). Trimming removed 2 bases from V and 1 base from J, with 19 bases in between. This CDR3 is built from 18 residues. Germline CDR1 and CDR2: LNHNV and YYDKDF (reference sequence). The CDR3 nucleotides read TGTGCCACCAGCAGACCCGGCATGCGGGAACCCCGCACAGATACGCAGTATTTT. The encoded protein is CATSRPGMREPRTDTQYF. Supplemented by reference TRBV15 and TRBJ2-3, the full variable domain reads DAMVIQNPRYQVTQFGKPVTLSCSQTLNHNVMYWYQQKSSQAPKLLFHYYDKDFNNEADTPDNFQSRRPNTSFCFLDIRSPGLGDTAMYLCATSRPGMREPRTDTQYFGPGTRLTVL.

The chain joins TRBV28 to TRBJ2-5; perhaps TRBD2 as D (6 bases). This CDR3 spans 16 amino acids. V lost 4 bases and J 5 bases, leaving 20 bases between the germline ends. Per germline, CDR1 MDHEN and CDR2 SYDVKM. The CDR3 DNA reads TGTGCCAGCAGTTCCCCCGGGGGAGCGGGCTGGGAGACCCAGTACTTC. Translation gives CASSSPGGAGWETQYF.

V usage is TRBV19 and J usage is TRBJ2-3, with 7 bases that match TRBD1. Trimming at V came to 5 bases and at J to 0 bases, leaving 8 bases not matched to a gene. CDR3 length equals 16 residues. Looked up from germline, CDR1 is LNHDA and CDR2 is SQIVND (reference sequence). The CDR3 loop is CASSQRTGASTDTQYF. As DNA, the CDR3 is TGTGCCAGTAGTCAGCGGACAGGCGCTAGCACAGATACGCAGTATTTT.

This sequence joins TRBV29-1 and TRBJ2-3, with D possibly being TRBD2 (6 bases). The germline CDR1 and CDR2 sequences are SQVTM and ANQGSEA. Trimming stripped 4 bases from V and 0 bases from J, with 14 bases between. The CDR3 runs to 15 residues. The DNA of the CDR3 is TGCAGCGTTGGGGGGACTCTCGCTAGCACAGATACGCAGTATTTT. Amino acid sequence: CSVGGTLASTDTQYF.

The chain joins TRBV19 to TRBJ2-1; no firm D call. The CDR3 loop spans 13 amino acids. The germline gives CDR1 LNHDA, CDR2 SQIVND (reference sequence). V lost 4 bases, J lost 6 bases, and 10 bases lay in between. CDR3 in DNA: TGTGCCAGTAGTAGCTTCTCGGGCAATGAGCAGTTCTTC. Protein: CASSSFSGNEQFF.